This T cell receptor (beta chain) emerged from a study of vaccination effects on CD4 cells after COVID-19. ViraFEST assay sequencing came after antigen-specific CD4+ T cells were expanded with viral peptide pools. Scientists isolated CD4+ T cells after an approximately 10-day culture period ended. Participants were given two doses of BNT162b2 or mRNA-1273 vaccine. Half the medium was swapped for IL-2 medium on days 3 and 7. Sequencing used immunoSEQ multiplex PCR; TCRdb keeps in-frame clones, though not all of them. The table has tens of thousands of clones, 75% to 85% seen once. Study-wide results and caveats: Clones that were induced by infection or by vaccine showed marked contraction late after vaccination.

To note about this clone: The antigen is not known.

The sample consisted of CD4+ T cells from PBMCs cultured with SARS-CoV-2 spike peptides, taken after COVID-19 vaccination. The sequence was obtained from a human donor who received a COVID-19 vaccine. Some clones in this sample may be carry-over from other donors' samples.

Here the CDR3 DNA reads TGCGCCAGCAGCTACTTGAGCGGGGCTTACAATGAGCAGTTCTTC. Protein: CASSYLSGAYNEQFF. V gene TRBV5-1 combines with J gene TRBJ2-1, with 7 bases identical to TRBD2. The V gene's germline CDR1 is SGHRS and CDR2 YFSETQ. The CDR3 covers 15 residues. V lost 3 bases to trimming and J lost 4 bases; unmatched junction nucleotides: 7.